Below, 3 T cell receptor beta chains from the same sample are listed, as sequenced in a study of shared clonotypes between healthy human individuals. The method was immunoSEQ multiplex PCR; TCRdb's version includes in-frame clones alone and lacks a portion of them. The sample holds under 2,000,000 clones, less than 95% seen once. Naivety among CD8 cells was defined by CD45RO negativity and positive CCR7 selection, thereby excluding terminally differentiated effector memory CD45RA+ cells. The material sequenced was naive CD8+ T cells sorted from blood. These receptors originate from a man younger than 35 in good health.

This sequence joins TRBV4-3 and TRBJ2-7; D is undetermined. There are 14 residues in the CDR3. Germline V gene data show CDR1 as LGHNA and CDR2 as YSLEER. V was pared by 4 bases and J by 4 bases, with 14 bases between. The CDR3 coding sequence is TGCGCCAGCAGCCCGTCTGACGGAGATTACGAGCAGTACTTC. Its protein is CASSPSDGDYEQYF.

The gene calls are TRBV13 and TRBJ1-6; D gene ambiguous. The CDR3 contains 14 residues. Trimming removed 5 bases at V and 11 bases at J, with 16 bases between. Germline CDR1 is PRHDT and CDR2 is FYEKMQ (reference sequence). CDR3 in DNA: TGTGCCAGCAGCCCAGCGGACGGTTCGACACCCCTCCACTTT. Translation: CASSPADGSTPLHF.

This chain connects TRBV29-1 to TRBJ2-1, with D perhaps matching TRBD2 (5 bases). Per germline, CDR1 SQVTM and CDR2 ANQGSEA. The CDR3 extends over 13 amino acids. Trimming left V 7 bases short and J 3 bases short, with 13 bases between. The chain's CDR3 is CSAGLASYNEQFF. For the CDR3, the DNA is TGCAGCGCTGGACTCGCGAGCTACAATGAGCAGTTCTTC.